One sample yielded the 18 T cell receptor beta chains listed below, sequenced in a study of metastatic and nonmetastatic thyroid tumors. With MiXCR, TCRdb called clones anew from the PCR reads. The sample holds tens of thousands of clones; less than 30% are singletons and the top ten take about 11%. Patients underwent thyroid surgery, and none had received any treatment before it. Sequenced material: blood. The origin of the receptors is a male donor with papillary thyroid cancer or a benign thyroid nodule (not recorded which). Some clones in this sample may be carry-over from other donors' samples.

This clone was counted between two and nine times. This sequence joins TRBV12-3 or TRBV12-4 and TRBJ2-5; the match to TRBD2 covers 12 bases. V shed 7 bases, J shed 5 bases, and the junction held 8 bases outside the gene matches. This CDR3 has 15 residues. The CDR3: CASISGTSGCETQYF. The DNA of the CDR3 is TGTGCCAGCATTTCGGGGACTAGCGGGTGTGAGACCCAGTACTTC.

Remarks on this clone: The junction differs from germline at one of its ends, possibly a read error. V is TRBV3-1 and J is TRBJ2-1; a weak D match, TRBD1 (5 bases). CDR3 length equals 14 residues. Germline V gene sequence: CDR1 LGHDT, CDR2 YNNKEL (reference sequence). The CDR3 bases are TGTGCCAGCGGCCAGGGTATCTCCTACAATGAGCAGTTCTTC. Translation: CASGQGISYNEQFF.

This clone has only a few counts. CDR3 sequence reads: CAISEPRGLAGVGEQYF. CDR3 coding DNA: TGTGCCATCAGTGAGCCGAGGGGACTAGCGGGAGTGGGCGAGCAGTACTTC. V and J are TRBV10-3 and TRBJ2-7; TRBD2 aligns across 14 bases. Trimming removed 2 bases from V and 6 bases from J; junction bases left unmatched: 9. The CDR3 spans 17 residues. Germline V CDR1 and CDR2: ENHRY, SYGVKD.

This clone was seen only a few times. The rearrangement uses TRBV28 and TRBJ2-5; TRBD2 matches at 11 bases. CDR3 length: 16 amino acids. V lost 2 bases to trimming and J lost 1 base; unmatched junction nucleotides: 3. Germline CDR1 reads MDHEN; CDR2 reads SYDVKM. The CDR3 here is CASSLGLAGGQETQYF. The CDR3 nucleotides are TGTGCCAGCAGTTTAGGGCTAGCGGGGGGCCAAGAGACCCAGTACTTC.

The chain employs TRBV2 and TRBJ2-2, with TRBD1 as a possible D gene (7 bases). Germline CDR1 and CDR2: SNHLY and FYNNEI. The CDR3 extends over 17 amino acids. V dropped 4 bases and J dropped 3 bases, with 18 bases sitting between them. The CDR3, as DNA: TGTGCCAGCAGTGTAATCCAGGGGGGTGTGGACACCGGGGAGCTGTTTTTT. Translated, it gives CASSVIQGGVDTGELFF.

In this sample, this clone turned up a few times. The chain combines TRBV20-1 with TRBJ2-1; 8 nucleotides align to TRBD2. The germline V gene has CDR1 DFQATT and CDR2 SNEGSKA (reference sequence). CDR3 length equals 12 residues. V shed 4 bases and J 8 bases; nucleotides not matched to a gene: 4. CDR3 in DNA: TGCAGTGCTAAGGGACTAGACTATGAGCAGTTCTTC. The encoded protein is CSAKGLDYEQFF.

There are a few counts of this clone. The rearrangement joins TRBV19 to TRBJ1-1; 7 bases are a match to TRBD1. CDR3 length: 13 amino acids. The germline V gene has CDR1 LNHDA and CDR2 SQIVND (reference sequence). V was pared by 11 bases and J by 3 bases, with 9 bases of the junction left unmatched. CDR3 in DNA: TGTGCCTCAAAGCCGGGACAGCACACTGAAGCTTTCTTT. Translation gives CASKPGQHTEAFF.

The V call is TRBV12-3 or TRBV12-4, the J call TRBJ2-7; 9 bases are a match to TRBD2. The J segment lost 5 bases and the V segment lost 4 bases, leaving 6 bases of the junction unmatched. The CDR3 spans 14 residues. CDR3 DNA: TGTGCCAGCAGTTATAGCGGGAGTAGGGACGAGCAGTACTTC. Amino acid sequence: CASSYSGSRDEQYF.

The CDR3 DNA reads as TGTGCCAGCAGCCCAAATCCGACATACAATCAGCCCCAGCATTTT. Translated: CASSPNPTYNQPQHF. This sequence joins TRBV5-5 and TRBJ1-5; no clear D gene. CDR1 SGHKS and CDR2 YYEKEE come from the germline V gene (reference sequence). This CDR3 contains 15 residues. Trimming left V 4 bases short and J 3 bases short, with 14 bases between.

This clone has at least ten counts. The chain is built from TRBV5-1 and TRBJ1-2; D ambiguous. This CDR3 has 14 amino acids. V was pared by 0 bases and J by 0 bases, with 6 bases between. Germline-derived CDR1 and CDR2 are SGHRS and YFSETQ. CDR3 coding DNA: TGCGCCAGCAGCTTGGGAGGGCCTAACTATGGCTACACCTTC. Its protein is CASSLGGPNYGYTF.

This CDR3 is CASSLETGFVAFF. CDR3 sequence (DNA): TGCGCCAGCAGCTTGGAGACAGGGTTTGTGGCTTTCTTT. The chain joins TRBV5-1 to TRBJ1-1; 7 positions match TRBD1. The CDR3 loop spans 13 amino acids. Germline CDR1 is SGHRS and CDR2 is YFSETQ. Losses at the gene ends were 0 bases for V and 11 bases for J; bases not matched to a gene: 7.

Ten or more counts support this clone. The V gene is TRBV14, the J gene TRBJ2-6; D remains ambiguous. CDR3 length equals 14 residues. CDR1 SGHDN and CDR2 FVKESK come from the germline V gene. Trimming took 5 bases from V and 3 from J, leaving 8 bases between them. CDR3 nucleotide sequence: TGTGCCAGCAGCATAGCTATTGGGGCCAACGTCCTGACTTTC. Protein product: CASSIAIGANVLTF.

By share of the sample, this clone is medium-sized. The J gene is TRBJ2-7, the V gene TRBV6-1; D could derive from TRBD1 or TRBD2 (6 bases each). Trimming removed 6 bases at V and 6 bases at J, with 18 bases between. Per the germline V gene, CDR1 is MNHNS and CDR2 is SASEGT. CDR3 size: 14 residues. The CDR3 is CASRTDPGAGEQYF. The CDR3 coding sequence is TGTGCCAGCAGGACTGATCCGGGGGCCGGCGAGCAGTACTTC.

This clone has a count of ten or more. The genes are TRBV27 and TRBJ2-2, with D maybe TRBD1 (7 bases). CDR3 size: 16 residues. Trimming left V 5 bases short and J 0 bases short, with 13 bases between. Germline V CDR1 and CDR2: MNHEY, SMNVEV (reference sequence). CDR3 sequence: CASSLGGTANTGELFF. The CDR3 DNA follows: TGTGCCAGCAGTCTAGGAGGGACAGCGAACACCGGGGAGCTGTTTTTT.

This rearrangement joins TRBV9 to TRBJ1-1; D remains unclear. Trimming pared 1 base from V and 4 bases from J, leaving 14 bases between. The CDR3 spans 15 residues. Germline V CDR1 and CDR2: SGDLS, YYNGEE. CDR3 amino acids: CASSVNPGVFTEAFF. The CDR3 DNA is TGTGCCAGCAGCGTAAACCCCGGGGTTTTCACTGAAGCTTTCTTT.

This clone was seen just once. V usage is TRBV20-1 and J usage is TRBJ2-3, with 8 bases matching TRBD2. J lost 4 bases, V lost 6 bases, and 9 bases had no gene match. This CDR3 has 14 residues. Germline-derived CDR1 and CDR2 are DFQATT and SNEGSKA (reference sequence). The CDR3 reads CSATSGSVSDTQYF. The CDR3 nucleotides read TGCAGTGCCACGAGCGGGAGCGTCTCAGATACGCAGTATTTT.

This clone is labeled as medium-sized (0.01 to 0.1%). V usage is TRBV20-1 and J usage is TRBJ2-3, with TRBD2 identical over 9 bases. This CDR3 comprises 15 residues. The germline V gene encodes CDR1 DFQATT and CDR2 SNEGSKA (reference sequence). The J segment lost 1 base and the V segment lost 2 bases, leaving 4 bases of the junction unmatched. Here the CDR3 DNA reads TGCAGTGCTAGAAAGCGGGAGGTGGGCACAGATACGCAGTATTTT. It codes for CSARKREVGTDTQYF.

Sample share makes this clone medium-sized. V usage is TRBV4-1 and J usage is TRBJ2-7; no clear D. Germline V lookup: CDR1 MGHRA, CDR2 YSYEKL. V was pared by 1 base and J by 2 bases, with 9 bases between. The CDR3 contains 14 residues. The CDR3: CASSQGPRTYEQYF. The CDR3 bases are TGCGCCAGCAGCCAAGGCCCCAGAACCTACGAGCAGTACTTC.